These T cell receptor beta chains were read from a single sample in a study of blood T cell repertoires in COVID-19. Profiled with immunoSEQ multiplex PCR; TCRdb holds only in-frame clones, not every one. The table includes roughly 52,000 clones, about 92% detected once. Sequenced input: peripheral blood. These TCRs come from a woman of 80 years or more with acute or convalescent COVID-19. Both conserved end residues are part of each CDR3. Each record gives: clone size, CDR3 length, V gene, J gene, D gene, CDR3 DNA, CDR3 protein. D genes are given only for firm matches. Expanded clones get a size class; other rows say once, few or many, or leave the size out.

clone size: -; CDR3 length: 15; V gene: TRBV15; J gene: TRBJ2-3; D gene: -; CDR3 DNA: TGTGCCACCAGCAGTGCCGGGCCCGGGATGGATACGCAGTATTTT; CDR3 protein: CATSSAGPGMDTQYF
clone size: -; CDR3 length: 13; V gene: TRBV19; J gene: TRBJ1-5; D gene: -; CDR3 DNA: TGTGCCAGTAATGACAGGCCAAGTCAGCCCCAGCATTTT; CDR3 protein: CASNDRPSQPQHF
clone size: -; CDR3 length: 15; V gene: TRBV6-5; J gene: TRBJ2-1; D gene: TRBD2; CDR3 DNA: TGTGCCAGCAGTTCCCCTGGCGGGGGGGCCTATGAGCAGTTCTTC; CDR3 protein: CASSSPGGGAYEQFF
clone size: -; CDR3 length: 15; V gene: TRBV30; J gene: TRBJ2-3; D gene: TRBD2; CDR3 DNA: TGTGCCTGGAGGGTAGCGGGGGGAGCGACAGATACGCAGTATTTT; CDR3 protein: CAWRVAGGATDTQYF
clone size: -; CDR3 length: 17; V gene: TRBV10-2; J gene: TRBJ1-4; D gene: TRBD1; CDR3 DNA: TGCGCCAGCAGTGAGACCTCACAGGGGGCAACTAATGAAAAACTGTTTTTT; CDR3 protein: CASSETSQGATNEKLFF
clone size: -; CDR3 length: 16; V gene: TRBV4-2; J gene: TRBJ2-1; D gene: TRBD2; CDR3 DNA: TGTGCCAGCAGCCAAGATCAGGCAGCGGGGGGCGATGAGCAGTTCTTC; CDR3 protein: CASSQDQAAGGDEQFF
clone size: -; CDR3 length: 15; V gene: TRBV24-1; J gene: TRBJ2-3; D gene: TRBD2; CDR3 DNA: TGTGCCACCAGCGGCCCCGGGGGGAGCACAGATACGCAGTATTTT; CDR3 protein: CATSGPGGSTDTQYF
clone size: -; CDR3 length: 16; V gene: TRBV18; J gene: TRBJ2-6; D gene: -; CDR3 DNA: TGTGCCAGCTCACTCGCACAGGGATCTGGGGCCAACGTCCTGACTTTC; CDR3 protein: CASSLAQGSGANVLTF
clone size: -; CDR3 length: 12; V gene: TRBV19; J gene: TRBJ2-4; D gene: -; CDR3 DNA: TGTGCCACGGGTGTAGCCAAAAACATTCAGTACTTC; CDR3 protein: CATGVAKNIQYF
clone size: once; CDR3 length: 19; V gene: TRBV21-1; J gene: TRBJ2-4; D gene: -; CDR3 DNA: TGTGCCAGCAGGACCGGGACTAGCGGGGGGCTACTAGCCAAAAACATTCAGTACTTC; CDR3 protein: CASRTGTSGGLLAKNIQYF
clone size: -; CDR3 length: 13; V gene: TRBV5-4; J gene: TRBJ2-1; D gene: -; CDR3 DNA: TGTGCCAGCAGCTTAATCAGCGGCAATGAGCAGTTCTTC; CDR3 protein: CASSLISGNEQFF
clone size: -; CDR3 length: 11; V gene: TRBV24-1; J gene: TRBJ2-1; D gene: -; CDR3 DNA: TGTGCCTCAAAACAGGGCGACGAGCAGTTCTTC; CDR3 protein: CASKQGDEQFF
clone size: -; CDR3 length: 15; V gene: TRBV7-6; J gene: TRBJ2-5; D gene: TRBD2; CDR3 DNA: TGTGCCAGCAGCTTACAAACGGGGGGGCAAGAGACCCAGTACTTC; CDR3 protein: CASSLQTGGQETQYF
clone size: -; CDR3 length: 16; V gene: TRBV7-2; J gene: TRBJ1-1; D gene: TRBD1; CDR3 DNA: TGTGCCAGCAGCCTAAGGCCTGGACAGGGGGACACTGAAGCTTTCTTT; CDR3 protein: CASSLRPGQGDTEAFF
clone size: -; CDR3 length: 18; V gene: TRBV2; J gene: TRBJ2-2; D gene: TRBD1; CDR3 DNA: TGTGCCAGCAGTCGCGGGACAGGGCGATTAGGGTTCACCGGGGAGCTGTTTTTT; CDR3 protein: CASSRGTGRLGFTGELFF
clone size: -; CDR3 length: 14; V gene: TRBV7-9; J gene: TRBJ2-3; D gene: -; CDR3 DNA: TGTGCCAGCAGCTTTACGGGGAGCACAGATACGCAGTATTTT; CDR3 protein: CASSFTGSTDTQYF
clone size: -; CDR3 length: 14; V gene: TRBV2; J gene: TRBJ2-3; D gene: -; CDR3 DNA: TGTGCCAGCACCCCACAGGGCTCCCCAGATACGCAGTATTTT; CDR3 protein: CASTPQGSPDTQYF
clone size: -; CDR3 length: 18; V gene: TRBV5-1; J gene: TRBJ2-3; D gene: -; CDR3 DNA: TGCGCCAGCAGCTTGGGAGGAGGGCGGGGCTACCCCACAGATACGCAGTATTTT; CDR3 protein: CASSLGGGRGYPTDTQYF
clone size: -; CDR3 length: 17; V gene: TRBV21-1; J gene: TRBJ2-2; D gene: -; CDR3 DNA: TGTGCCAGCAGCAAAGGACTGACTAGTAAGGACACCGGGGAGCTGTTTTTT; CDR3 protein: CASSKGLTSKDTGELFF
clone size: -; CDR3 length: 14; V gene: TRBV6-5; J gene: TRBJ2-7; D gene: TRBD2; CDR3 DNA: TGTGCCAGCAGTCCGACTAGCGGCGGCGGCGAGCAGTACTTC; CDR3 protein: CASSPTSGGGEQYF